The T cell receptor beta chain described here comes from a study of T cells in Graves' hyperthyroidism and ophthalmopathy. Using RNA transcripts as the source, TCR beta CDR3 regions were amplified. RT-PCR in the first round (using the HTBI primer set) targeted the TCR CDR3. TCRdb reprocessed the multiplex PCR reads with MiXCR, giving one entry per CDR3 protein. The sample records approximately 360,000 distinct CDR3 sequences, around a sixth being singletons. Of note for this clonotype: What it recognizes is unknown.

Study-wide findings and caveats: Classification by a 13 V-J model distinguished ophthalmopathy from stable hyperthyroidism.

Germline V lookup: CDR1 PRHDT, CDR2 FYEKMQ (reference sequence). The ends were cut back, 6 bases at V and 0 bases at J, with 15 bases in the middle. The CDR3 totals 15 residues. In patients aged 18 to 65, hyperthyroidism was newly diagnosed, with duration under 2 months. Patients were excluded because of uncontrolled infection, other autoimmune disease, pregnancy or lactation. Diagnoses rested on clinical symptoms, serum thyroxine and TRAb, thyroid ultrasound and orbital computed tomography. Sequencing input: blood. The TCR comes from a woman under 30 with Graves' hyperthyroidism that later progressed to Graves' ophthalmopathy. The genes are TRBV13 and TRBJ2-7, with D perhaps matching TRBD2 (6 bases). CDR3 coding DNA: TGTGCCAGCAGTGATCCAGGGACTGGCTCCTACGAGCAGTACTTC. Amino acid sequence: CASSDPGTGSYEQYF.